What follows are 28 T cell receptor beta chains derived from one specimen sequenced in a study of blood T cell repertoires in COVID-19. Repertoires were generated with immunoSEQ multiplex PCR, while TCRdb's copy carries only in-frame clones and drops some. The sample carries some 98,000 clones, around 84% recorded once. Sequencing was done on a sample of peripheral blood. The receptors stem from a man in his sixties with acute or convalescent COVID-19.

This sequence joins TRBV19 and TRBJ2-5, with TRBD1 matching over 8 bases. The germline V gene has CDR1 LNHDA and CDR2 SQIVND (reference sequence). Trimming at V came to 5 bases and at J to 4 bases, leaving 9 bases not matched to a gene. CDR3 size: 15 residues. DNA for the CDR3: TGTGCCAGTAGTTCGACGGACAGGGCTCGAGAGACCCAGTACTTC. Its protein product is CASSSTDRARETQYF.

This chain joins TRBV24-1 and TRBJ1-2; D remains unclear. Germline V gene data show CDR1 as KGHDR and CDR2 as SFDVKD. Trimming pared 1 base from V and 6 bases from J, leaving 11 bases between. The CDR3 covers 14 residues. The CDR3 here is CATSDFQSSHGYTF. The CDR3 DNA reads TGTGCCACCAGTGATTTTCAGTCTTCACATGGCTACACCTTC.

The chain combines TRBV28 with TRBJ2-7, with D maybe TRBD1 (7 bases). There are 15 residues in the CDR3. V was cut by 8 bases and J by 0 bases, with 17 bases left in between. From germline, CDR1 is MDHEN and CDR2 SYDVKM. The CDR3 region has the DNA TGTGCCAGCGTCGGAGGGACAGAAAGCTCCTACGAGCAGTACTTC. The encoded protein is CASVGGTESSYEQYF.

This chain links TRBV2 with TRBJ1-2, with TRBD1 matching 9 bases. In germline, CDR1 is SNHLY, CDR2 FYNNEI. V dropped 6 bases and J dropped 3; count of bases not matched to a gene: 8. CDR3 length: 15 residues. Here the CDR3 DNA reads TGTGCCAGCAGCTTGTACCGGGACAGGGACTATGGCTACACCTTC. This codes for CASSLYRDRDYGYTF. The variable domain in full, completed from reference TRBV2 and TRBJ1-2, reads EPEVTQTPSHQVTQMGQEVILRCVPISNHLYFYWYRQILGQKVEFLVSFYNNEISEKSEIFDDQFSVERPDGSNFTLKIRSTKLEDSAMYFCASSLYRDRDYGYTFGSGTRLTVV.

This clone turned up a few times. CDR3 amino acids: CASSRDRNEKLFF. CDR3 nucleotides: TGCGCCAGCAGCCGGGACAGGAATGAAAAACTGTTTTTT. The J gene is TRBJ1-4, the V gene TRBV4-3; 8 nucleotides align to TRBD1. Germline values: CDR1 LGHNA, CDR2 YSLEER. V gave up 4 bases and J gave up 5 bases; unmatched junction bases: 0. The CDR3 contains 13 residues.

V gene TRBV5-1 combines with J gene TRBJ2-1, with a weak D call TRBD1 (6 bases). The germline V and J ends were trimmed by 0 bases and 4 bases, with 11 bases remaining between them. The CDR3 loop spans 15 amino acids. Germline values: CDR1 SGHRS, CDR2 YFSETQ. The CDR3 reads CASSLAGEAYNEQFF. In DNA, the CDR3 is TGCGCCAGCAGCTTGGCAGGGGAAGCGTACAATGAGCAGTTCTTC.

CDR3 DNA sequence: TGTGCCAGCAGTTCATCTAGCGGGGGGGCCGGTTCCTACAATGAGCAGTTCTTC. Its protein is CASSSSSGGAGSYNEQFF. The V call is TRBV27, the J call TRBJ2-1, with TRBD2 matching over 12 bases. Per the germline V gene, CDR1 is MNHEY and CDR2 is SMNVEV (reference sequence). The trim removed 4 bases at V and 1 base at J, leaving 8 bases unmatched. This CDR3 has 18 residues.

The DNA for the CDR3 is TGCGCCAGCAGCTTGAATCCAGCGCAATTCTCCTACAATGAGCAGTTCTTC. Its protein is CASSLNPAQFSYNEQFF. The chain uses TRBV5-1 and TRBJ2-1; D uncertain. Trimming removed 1 base at V and 0 bases at J, with 14 bases between. This CDR3 region has 17 residues. Germline CDR1 reads SGHRS; CDR2 reads YFSETQ.

As DNA, the CDR3 is TGTGCCAGCACCGGGAACAGGGGTCTGGGCACTGAAGCTTTCTTT. It is translated as CASTGNRGLGTEAFF. The chain couples TRBV27 to TRBJ1-1, with 7 bases fitting TRBD1. This CDR3 has 15 amino acids. V shed 7 bases, J shed 4 bases, and the junction held 12 bases outside the gene matches. Germline assignment: CDR1 MNHEY and CDR2 SMNVEV (reference sequence).

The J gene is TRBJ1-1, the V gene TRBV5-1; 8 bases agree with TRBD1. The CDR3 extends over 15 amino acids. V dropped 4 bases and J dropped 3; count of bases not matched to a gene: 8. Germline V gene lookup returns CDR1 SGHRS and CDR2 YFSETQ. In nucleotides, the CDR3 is TGCGCCAGCAGCCGGCGGACAGGGCGGGACACTGAAGCTTTCTTT. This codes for CASSRRTGRDTEAFF.

CDR3 sequence: CASSPGQGNYGYTF. DNA for the CDR3: TGTGCCAGCAGCCCGGGACAGGGCAACTATGGCTACACCTTC. This chain links TRBV11-2 with TRBJ1-2; 9 nucleotides align to TRBD1. Unmatched junction bases numbered 3, after V lost 5 bases and J lost 2 bases. CDR3 size: 14 residues. Germline CDR1 is SGHAT and CDR2 is FQNNGV.

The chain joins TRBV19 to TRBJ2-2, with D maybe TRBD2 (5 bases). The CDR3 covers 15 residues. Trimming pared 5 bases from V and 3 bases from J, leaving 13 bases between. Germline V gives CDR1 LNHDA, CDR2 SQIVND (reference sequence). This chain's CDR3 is CASSLGARDTGELFF. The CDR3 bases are TGTGCCAGTAGTTTGGGAGCTCGGGACACCGGGGAGCTGTTTTTT.

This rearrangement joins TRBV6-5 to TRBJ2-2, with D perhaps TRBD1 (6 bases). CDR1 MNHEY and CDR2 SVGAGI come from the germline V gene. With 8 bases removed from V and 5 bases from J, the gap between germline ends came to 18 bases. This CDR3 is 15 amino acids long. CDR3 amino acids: CASGDNLFGTGELFF. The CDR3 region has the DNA TGTGCCAGCGGGGACAACCTCTTCGGAACCGGGGAGCTGTTTTTT.

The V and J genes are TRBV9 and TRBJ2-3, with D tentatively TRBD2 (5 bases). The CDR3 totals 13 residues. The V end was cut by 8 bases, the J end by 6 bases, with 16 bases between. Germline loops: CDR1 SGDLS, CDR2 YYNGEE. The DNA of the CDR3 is TGTGCCAGTGGGTCCGGAGGCCCGGATACGCAGTATTTT. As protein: CASGSGGPDTQYF.

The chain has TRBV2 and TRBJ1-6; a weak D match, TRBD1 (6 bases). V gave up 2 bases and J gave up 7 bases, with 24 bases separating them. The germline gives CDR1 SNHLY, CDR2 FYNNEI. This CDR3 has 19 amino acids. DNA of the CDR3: TGTGCCAGCAGTGAACGTTCGAGAGGGACACATAGGGGGAATTCACCCCTCCACTTT. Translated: CASSERSRGTHRGNSPLHF. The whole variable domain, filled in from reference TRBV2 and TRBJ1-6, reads EPEVTQTPSHQVTQMGQEVILRCVPISNHLYFYWYRQILGQKVEFLVSFYNNEISEKSEIFDDQFSVERPDGSNFTLKIRSTKLEDSAMYFCASSERSRGTHRGNSPLHFGNGTRLTVT.

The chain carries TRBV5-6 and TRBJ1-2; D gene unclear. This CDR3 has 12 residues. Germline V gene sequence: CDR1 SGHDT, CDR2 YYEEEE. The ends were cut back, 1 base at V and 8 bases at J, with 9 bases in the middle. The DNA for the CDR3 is TGTGCCAGCAGCTTGCGGGGAAACGGCTACACCTTC. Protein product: CASSLRGNGYTF.

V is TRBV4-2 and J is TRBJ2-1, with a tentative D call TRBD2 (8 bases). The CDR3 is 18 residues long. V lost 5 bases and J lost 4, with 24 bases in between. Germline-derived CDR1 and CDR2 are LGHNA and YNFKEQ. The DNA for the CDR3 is TGTGCCAGCAGCGTCAAGGGATTAGCGGGACAGCCTTACAATGAGCAGTTCTTC. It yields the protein CASSVKGLAGQPYNEQFF.

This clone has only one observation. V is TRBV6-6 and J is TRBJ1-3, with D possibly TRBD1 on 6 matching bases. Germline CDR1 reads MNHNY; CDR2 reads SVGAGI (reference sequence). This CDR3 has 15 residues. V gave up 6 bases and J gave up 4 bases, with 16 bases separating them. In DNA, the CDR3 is TGTGCCAGCAGGCCAACCGGACAGTCAGGAAACACCATATATTTT. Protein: CASRPTGQSGNTIYF.

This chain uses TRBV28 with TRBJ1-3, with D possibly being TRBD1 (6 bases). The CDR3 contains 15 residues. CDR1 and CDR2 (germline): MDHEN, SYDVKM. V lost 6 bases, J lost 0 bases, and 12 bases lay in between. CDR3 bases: TGTGCCAGCAGCTCTCAGGGGAGCTCTGGAAACACCATATATTTT. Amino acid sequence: CASSSQGSSGNTIYF.

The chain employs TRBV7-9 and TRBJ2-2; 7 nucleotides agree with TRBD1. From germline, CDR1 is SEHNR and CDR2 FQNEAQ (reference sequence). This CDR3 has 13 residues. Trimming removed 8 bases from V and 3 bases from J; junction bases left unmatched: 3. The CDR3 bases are TGTGCCAGCGAGCAGGGGGACACCGGGGAGCTGTTTTTT. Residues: CASEQGDTGELFF.

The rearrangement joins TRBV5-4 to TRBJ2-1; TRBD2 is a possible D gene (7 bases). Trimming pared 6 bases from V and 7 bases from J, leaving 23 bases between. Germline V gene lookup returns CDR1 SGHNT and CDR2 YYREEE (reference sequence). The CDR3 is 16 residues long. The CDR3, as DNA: TGTGCCAGCACCCCTTGGGGGGGCAGGGGAGGAAATGAGCAGTTCTTC. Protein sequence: CASTPWGGRGGNEQFF.

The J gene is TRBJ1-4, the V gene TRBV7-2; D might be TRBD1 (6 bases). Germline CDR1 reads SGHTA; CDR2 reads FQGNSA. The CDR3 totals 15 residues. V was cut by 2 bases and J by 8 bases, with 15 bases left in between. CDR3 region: CASSLKIQGGEKLFF. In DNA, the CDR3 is TGTGCCAGCAGCTTAAAGATACAGGGAGGGGAAAAACTGTTTTTT.

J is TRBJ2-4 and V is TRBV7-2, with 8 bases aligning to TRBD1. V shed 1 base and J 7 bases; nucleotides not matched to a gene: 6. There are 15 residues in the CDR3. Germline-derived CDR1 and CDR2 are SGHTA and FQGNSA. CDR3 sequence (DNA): TGTGCCAGCAGCTTAGGTTGGCAGGGGGCGAACATTCAGTACTTC. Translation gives CASSLGWQGANIQYF.

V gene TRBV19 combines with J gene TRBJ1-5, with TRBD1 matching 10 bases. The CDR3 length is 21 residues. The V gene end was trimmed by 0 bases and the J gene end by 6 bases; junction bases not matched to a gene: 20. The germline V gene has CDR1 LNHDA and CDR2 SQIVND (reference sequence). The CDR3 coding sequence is TGTGCCAGTAGTATAGACCTACGGACAGGGGGAAGGGTCTCTGGCGGTCAGCCCCAGCATTTT. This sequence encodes CASSIDLRTGGRVSGGQPQHF. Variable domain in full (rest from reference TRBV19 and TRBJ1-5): DGGITQSPKYLFRKEGQNVTLSCEQNLNHDAMYWYRQDPGQGLRLIYYSQIVNDFQKGDIAEGYSVSREKKESFPLTVTSAQKNPTAFYLCASSIDLRTGGRVSGGQPQHFGDGTRLSIL.

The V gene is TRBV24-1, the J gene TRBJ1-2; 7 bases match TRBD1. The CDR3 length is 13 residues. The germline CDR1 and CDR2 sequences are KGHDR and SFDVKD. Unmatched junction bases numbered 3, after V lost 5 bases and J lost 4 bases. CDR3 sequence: CATSAQGFYGYTF. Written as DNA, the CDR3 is TGTGCCACCAGTGCACAGGGGTTCTATGGCTACACCTTC.

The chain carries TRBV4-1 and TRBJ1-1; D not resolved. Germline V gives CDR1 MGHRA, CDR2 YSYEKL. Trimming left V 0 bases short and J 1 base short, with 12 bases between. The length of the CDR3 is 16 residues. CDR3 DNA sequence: TGCGCCAGCAGCCAAGACCCCGCCGGGAAGAACACTGAAGCTTTCTTT. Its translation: CASSQDPAGKNTEAFF.

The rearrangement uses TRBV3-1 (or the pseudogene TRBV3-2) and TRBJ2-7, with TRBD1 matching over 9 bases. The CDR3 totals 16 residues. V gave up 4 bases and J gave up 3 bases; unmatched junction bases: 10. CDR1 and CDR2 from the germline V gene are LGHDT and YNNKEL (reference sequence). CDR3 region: CASSLQPGQGIYEQYF. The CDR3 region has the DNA TGTGCCAGCAGCCTTCAACCGGGACAGGGCATCTACGAGCAGTACTTC.

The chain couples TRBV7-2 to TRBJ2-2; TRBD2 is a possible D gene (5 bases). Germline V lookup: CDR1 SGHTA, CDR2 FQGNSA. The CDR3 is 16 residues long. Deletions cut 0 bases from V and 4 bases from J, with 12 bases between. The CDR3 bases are TGTGCCAGCAGCTTAGCCCTAGTTGGGAGCACCGGGGAGCTGTTTTTT. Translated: CASSLALVGSTGELFF.